The 18 T cell receptor beta chains below all came from one sample that was sequenced in a study of T cells in Graves' hyperthyroidism and ophthalmopathy. RNA transcripts were the template for amplifying TCR beta CDR3 regions. The HTBI set primed first-round TCR CDR3 RT-PCR. From the multiplex PCR reads, TCRdb called clonotypes with MiXCR, one entry per CDR3 protein. The table includes 550,000 to 700,000 distinct CDR3 sequences, about 43% detected once. Sequencing used peripheral blood or thyroid tissue (not recorded which). The source of these receptors is an adult woman with Graves' disease, either hyperthyroidism or ophthalmopathy (not recorded which).

This clonotype was seen ten or more times. The chain links TRBV14 to TRBJ1-6, with D possibly being TRBD1 (5 bases). Per germline, CDR1 SGHDN and CDR2 FVKESK. The CDR3 loop spans 13 amino acids. Trimming removed 4 bases from V and 10 bases from J, with 11 bases in between. The CDR3 loop reads CASSPSGRSPLHF. The CDR3 coding sequence is TGTGCCAGCAGCCCCTCGGGACGCTCACCCCTCCACTTT.

The V and J genes are TRBV7-2 and TRBJ2-7, with no clear D. The CDR3 spans 14 residues. The V end lost 4 bases, the J end lost 7 bases, and 17 bases lay between the germline ends. Per germline, CDR1 SGHTA and CDR2 FQGNSA. CDR3 in DNA: TGTGCCAGCAGCTCCCGCGAGCAGTGGCTTGAGCAGTACTTC. Protein: CASSSREQWLEQYF.

This chain joins TRBV5-5 and TRBJ1-2, with D maybe TRBD1 (6 bases). This CDR3 contains 14 residues. Germline V gene sequence: CDR1 SGHKS, CDR2 YYEKEE (reference sequence). V lost 0 bases and J 7 bases, leaving 13 bases between the germline ends. CDR3: CASSLAGAPGGYTF. DNA for the CDR3: TGTGCCAGCAGCTTGGCAGGGGCTCCGGGTGGCTACACCTTC.

The rearrangement uses TRBV14 and TRBJ1-6; the D is unclear. CDR1 is SGHDN and CDR2 is FVKESK in the germline V gene. The CDR3 is 14 residues long. V was shortened by 4 bases and J by 7 bases, with 11 bases between the two germline ends. In DNA, the CDR3 is TGTGCCAGCAGCCGGCCCCGCAAAAATTCACCCCTCCACTTT. This gives the protein CASSRPRKNSPLHF.

The chain couples TRBV10-3 to TRBJ1-2; D is uncertain. Trimming stripped 0 bases from V and 6 bases from J, with 8 bases between. Germline CDR1 ENHRY, CDR2 SYGVKD. CDR3 length: 13 residues. The CDR3 sequence: CAISESGFHGYTF. Written as DNA, the CDR3 is TGTGCCATCAGTGAGTCAGGGTTCCATGGCTACACCTTC.

The chain recombines TRBV5-3 with TRBJ1-1, with D uncertain. TRBV5-3 has ORF status, its function being uncertain. The V gene lost 8 bases and the J gene lost 6 bases, with 17 bases spanning the gap. This CDR3 has 13 residues. CDR3 in DNA: TGTGCCAGCTTCCCCCCCGGTTTCGCTGAAGCTTTCTTT. Translated, it gives CASFPPGFAEAFF.

The CDR3 DNA follows: TGTGCCAGCAGCCGAACCGACAGGAACACTGAAGCTTTCTTT. Protein: CASSRTDRNTEAFF. The chain recombines TRBV7-9 with TRBJ1-1, with D tentatively TRBD1 (5 bases). From germline, CDR1 is SEHNR and CDR2 FQNEAQ (reference sequence). The CDR3 contains 14 residues. The V end was cut by 5 bases, the J end by 1 base, with 11 bases between.

Many counts were recorded for this clonotype. J is TRBJ2-7 and V is TRBV7-9; D remains unclear. The CDR3 contains 15 residues. The germline gives CDR1 SEHNR, CDR2 FQNEAQ (reference sequence). The germline V and J ends were trimmed by 3 bases and 6 bases, with 18 bases remaining between them. CDR3 protein: CASSFYVSGWGEQYF. DNA of the CDR3: TGTGCCAGCAGCTTTTATGTGTCGGGTTGGGGCGAGCAGTACTTC.

The sample holds many counts of this clonotype. This chain connects TRBV6-5 to TRBJ1-5; D might be TRBD1 (6 bases). Looked up from germline, CDR1 is MNHEY and CDR2 is SVGAGI. The CDR3 runs to 15 residues. V was clipped by 5 bases and J by 0 bases, with 11 bases between them. The CDR3 protein is CASSVRTDSNQPQHF. In nucleotides, the CDR3 is TGTGCCAGCAGTGTGCGGACAGATAGCAATCAGCCCCAGCATTTT.

The gene calls are TRBV28 and TRBJ1-6, with 7 bases matching TRBD1. From germline, CDR1 is MDHEN and CDR2 SYDVKM. Losses at the gene ends were 6 bases for V and 10 bases for J; bases not matched to a gene: 9. This CDR3 comprises 14 residues. CDR3 DNA: TGTGCCAGCAGACTTACAGGGGACGGGTCACCCCTCCACTTT. It is translated as CASRLTGDGSPLHF.

This chain links TRBV29-1 with TRBJ2-5; 7 bases line up with TRBD2. The CDR3 contains 17 residues. The germline V gene has CDR1 SQVTM and CDR2 ANQGSEA. Trimming took 2 bases from V and 4 from J; bases not matched to a gene: 16. CDR3 in amino acids: CSVEPMRLAVTGETQYF. The CDR3 bases are TGCAGCGTTGAACCGATGCGGCTAGCGGTAACGGGAGAGACCCAGTACTTC. The entire variable domain, with the rest obtained from reference TRBV29-1 and TRBJ2-5, is as follows: SAVISQKPSRDICQRGTSLTIQCQVDSQVTMMFWYRQQPGQSLTLIATANQGSEATYESGFVIDKFPISRPNLTFSTLTVSNMSPEDSSIYLCSVEPMRLAVTGETQYFGPGTRLLVL.

This clonotype has a handful of counts. J is TRBJ2-7 and V is TRBV28; 9 nucleotides align to TRBD1. The V and J ends lost 7 bases and 3 bases, in that order; junction bases with no gene match: 1. This CDR3 spans 12 amino acids. Germline V gives CDR1 MDHEN, CDR2 SYDVKM. Here the CDR3 DNA reads TGTGCCAGCAAGGGACAGGGCTACGAGCAGTACTTC. Translation gives CASKGQGYEQYF.

This clonotype was counted once. The chain employs TRBV2 and TRBJ1-6; 7 bases match TRBD1. The trim removed 8 bases at V and 9 bases at J, leaving 7 bases unmatched. CDR3 size: 13 residues. Per the germline V gene, CDR1 is SNHLY and CDR2 is FYNNEI. The CDR3 loop is CASGGAGGSPLHF. CDR3 DNA: TGTGCCAGCGGGGGGGCAGGGGGTTCACCCCTCCACTTT.

The genes are TRBV20-1 and TRBJ1-1, with no clear D. V shed 6 bases and J shed 4 bases, with 6 bases lying between them. There are 10 residues in the CDR3. CDR1 and CDR2 (germline): DFQATT, SNEGSKA (reference sequence). CDR3: CSAPSTEAFF. CDR3 sequence (DNA): TGCAGTGCCCCCAGCACTGAAGCTTTCTTT.

Only a few counts were recorded for this clonotype. The rearrangement links TRBV3-1 to TRBJ2-5, with TRBD2 as a possible D gene (6 bases). Germline V gene sequence: CDR1 LGHDT, CDR2 YNNKEL (reference sequence). The CDR3 is 12 residues long. Trimming took 8 bases from V and 1 from J, leaving 8 bases between them. The CDR3 DNA sequence: TGTGCCAGCGGCGGGGCCCAAGAGACCCAGTACTTC. Translated, it gives CASGGAQETQYF.

The chain links TRBV6-6 to TRBJ1-4, with 12 nucleotides matching TRBD1. V dropped 6 bases and J dropped 6; count of bases not matched to a gene: 2. The germline V gene encodes CDR1 MNHNY and CDR2 SVGAGI (reference sequence). The CDR3 runs 14 residues. CDR3 DNA sequence: TGTGCCAGCAGGGGGACAGGGGGCGATGAAAAACTGTTTTTT. It encodes CASRGTGGDEKLFF.

This clonotype occurred many times. This chain's CDR3 is CSASFRDTEAFF. DNA for the CDR3: TGCAGTGCTAGTTTCAGGGACACTGAAGCTTTCTTT. The chain combines TRBV20-1 with TRBJ1-1; possibly TRBD1 for D (5 bases). Trimming shortened V by 3 bases and J by 3 bases, and 8 bases separated the two germline ends. Germline V gives CDR1 DFQATT, CDR2 SNEGSKA (reference sequence). The CDR3 contains 12 residues.

This clonotype was found once. V is TRBV15 and J is TRBJ2-5; TRBD2 matches at 10 bases. Germline values: CDR1 LNHNV, CDR2 YYDKDF (reference sequence). The CDR3 totals 15 residues. Trimming at V came to 4 bases and at J to 4 bases, leaving 6 bases not matched to a gene. The CDR3 spells CATSTIAGGRETQYF. CDR3 nucleotide sequence: TGTGCCACCAGCACCATAGCGGGAGGCAGAGAGACCCAGTACTTC.